Sequencing of this T cell receptor (beta chain) was carried out in a study of blood T cell repertoires in COVID-19 (dated by TCRdb to 2020 to 2022). In terms of the full investigation: Samples covering the acute and convalescent phases of COVID-19 were provided by collaborators in the United States, Italy and Spain. Where available, HLA class I and class II types were taken from metadata supplied by the sample provider and were not determined by assay-based typing. Sample metadata almost always included a de-identified subject ID, COVID-19 status, age in years and sex. The prospective study material was composed of cDNA or gDNA derived from T cells, B-cell-depleted T cells, or PBMCs. Deeply sampled blood TCRbeta repertoires from subjects exposed to, actively infected with, or recovered from COVID-19 were included in the dataset. The repertoires were made available in a free public database intended to serve as a resource for research on the immune response to SARS-CoV-2. Samples came from the ongoing ImmuneRACE study (first 160 participants) plus 1,254 subjects from 6 global collaborators.

TCRbeta CDR3 regions were amplified from genomic DNA using the immunoSEQ Assay, a bias-controlled multiplex PCR. In the source study's methods: Nucleated cell counts per sample were estimated from amplification of reference gene primers within the assay. To quantify the absolute abundance of each unique TCRbeta CDR3 rearrangement, sequence reads were collapsed and filtered. For each sample, productive Simpson clonality was calculated as the square root of Simpson's diversity index over productive rearrangements. TCRdb obtained this table from immuneACCESS and retained in-frame rearrangements with V and J assigned. These tables miss some clones; where compared with another copy, unresolved V genes account for less than half of the shortfall, and the remainder is unexplained. Clone size and the V and J calls come from that table; the DNA yielded D and trimming. This sample gives about 200,000 clones in total; roughly 90% of them show up just once. Roughly 6.2% of the sample belongs to the ten largest clones.

A note on this clone: Its antigen is still unknown. The input lacks base qualities; no much larger clone sits a single base away. Additional DNA sequences in this sample encode the identical CDR3.

The junction shows trimming of 5 bases on V and 5 bases on J, plus 13 bases between the germline ends. Inclusive of the bounding cysteine and phenylalanine, the CDR3 is 13 residues long. The only DNA kept is the CDR3, 39 bases in frame from the first base. The germline V gene specifies SGHRS as CDR1 and YFSETQ as CDR2. General conclusions and limits of the study: How much clinical and demographic metadata was included differed by source and by participant, and the metadata was provided uncurated.

A second Seattle source provided samples from volunteer blood donors who had recovered from COVID-19. Whole blood was collected in K2EDTA tubes by collaborating institutions according to the institutions' own protocols. For TCRbeta analysis, collaborators shipped samples in one of three forms: frozen whole blood, isolated PBMCs, or DNA extracted from either of those sample types. The sequencing input was peripheral blood. The chain was built from TRBV5-1 and TRBJ2-5; the D gene is perhaps TRBD2, from 6 matching bases. The sequence came from a woman aged 35 to 49 who had recovered from COVID-19. Read as DNA, the sequence is TGCGCCAGCAGTTTAGCCCGGGGGGAGACCCAGTACTTC. It codes for CASSLARGETQYF.